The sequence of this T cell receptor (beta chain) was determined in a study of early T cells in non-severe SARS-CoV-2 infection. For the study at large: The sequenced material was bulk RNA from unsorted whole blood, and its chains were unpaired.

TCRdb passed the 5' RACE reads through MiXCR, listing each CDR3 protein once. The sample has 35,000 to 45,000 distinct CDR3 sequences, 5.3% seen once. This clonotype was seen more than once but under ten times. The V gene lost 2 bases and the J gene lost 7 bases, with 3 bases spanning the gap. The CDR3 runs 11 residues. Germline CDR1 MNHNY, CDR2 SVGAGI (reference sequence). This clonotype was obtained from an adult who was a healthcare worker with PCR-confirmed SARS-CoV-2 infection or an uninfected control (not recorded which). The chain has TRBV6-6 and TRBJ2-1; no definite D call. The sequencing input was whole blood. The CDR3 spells CASSYGNEQFF. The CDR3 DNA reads TGTGCCAGCAGTTACGGGAATGAGCAGTTCTTC.